A single T cell receptor (beta chain) is shown here with its context. Antigen specificity is unknown. The authors reverse transcribed all of the isolated RNA, so sequencing captured expressed TCRB transcripts. This table comes from immunoSEQ multiplex PCR, and its TCRdb copy is limited to in-frame clones, with some not included. The profile covers some 640,000 clones, with around 15% appearing a single time and 0.03% to 0.04% taken by the ten largest. These data are taken from a study of beta chain features in type 1 diabetes. The V gene lost 1 base and the J gene lost 5 bases, with 20 bases spanning the gap. The CDR3 sequence is 17 residues long. Per germline, CDR1 SEHNR and CDR2 FQNEAQ (reference sequence). Study-wide points: Amplification by PCR could prefer shorter templates, with the same effect in patients and controls. Type 1 diabetes patients showed a moderate but significant shortening of TCRB CDR3s in all four CD4+ subsets.

V usage is TRBV7-9 and J usage is TRBJ1-2, with D tentatively TRBD1 (5 bases). The clonotype originates from a man aged 18 to 30 with type 1 diabetes. Sequencing was carried out using naive CD4+ T cells from blood. This CDR3 reads CASSLGLRAREGYGYTF. CDR3 DNA sequence: TGTGCCAGCAGCTTAGGGCTCCGGGCCAGGGAGGGTTATGGCTACACCTTC.